This paragraph reports one T cell receptor beta chain. The authors' processing: Amplified reference gene primers provided the basis for estimating nucleated cell counts. Generated by immunoSEQ multiplex PCR, the TCRdb table keeps only in-frame clones and is missing some. The DNA was the basis for D and trimming; V, J and clone size are from that table. The repertoire holds more than 85,000 clones, with more than 70% as singletons. This specimen comes from a study of blood T cell repertoires in COVID-19. Study in general: The origin of the acute and convalescent COVID-19 samples was the United States, Italy and Spain. Nucleic acid was either cDNA or gDNA, and it came from T cells, B-cell-depleted T cells, or PBMCs.

This CDR3 is 16 amino acids long. The germline V and J ends were trimmed by 4 bases and 0 bases, with 10 bases remaining between them. Per the germline V gene, CDR1 is MNHNS and CDR2 is SASEGT. V is TRBV6-1 and J is TRBJ1-6, with a possible D match to TRBD1 (5 bases). The clonotype was recovered from a woman aged 80 or over with acute or convalescent COVID-19. Specimen: peripheral blood. The CDR3 protein is CASSVTANSYNSPLHF. In DNA, the CDR3 is TGTGCCAGCAGTGTGACAGCCAACTCCTATAATTCACCCCTCCACTTT.